The sample holds a few counts of the clone carrying this TCR beta chain. These data come from a study of CD8+ T cells in alopecia areata. Overall study: Administration of oral tofacitinib to treated patients was at 5 to 10 mg twice daily.

cDNA reverse transcribed from extracted RNA served as the sequencing template. Clones were read by immunoSEQ multiplex PCR, and TCRdb kept only the in-frame ones, dropping some. Here the sample spans under 250,000 clones, more than 45% being singletons. Regarding treatment: oral pan-JAK inhibitor, 5-10 mg twice daily. Specimens obtained from alopecia areata patients comprised lesional scalp punch biopsies and peripheral blood. CDR3 size: 12 residues. V lost 6 bases and J 1 base, leaving 3 bases between the germline ends. The germline gives CDR1 SGHDN, CDR2 FVKESK. The starting material was CD4+ T cells sorted from blood, obtained at week 4, from a patient treated with tofacitinib. This chain links TRBV14 with TRBJ2-2; D gene unclear. The sequence was collected from a human donor with alopecia areata. The CDR3 spells CASSWNTGELFF. CDR3 bases: TGTGCCAGCAGTTGGAACACCGGGGAGCTGTTTTTT. Combining the CDR3 with reference TRBV14 and TRBJ2-2 gives the whole variable domain EAGVTQFPSHSVIEKGQTVTLRCDPISGHDNLYWYRRVMGKEIKFLLHFVKESKQDESGMPNNRFLAERTGGTYSTLKVQPAELEDSGVYFCASSWNTGELFFGEGSRLTVL.